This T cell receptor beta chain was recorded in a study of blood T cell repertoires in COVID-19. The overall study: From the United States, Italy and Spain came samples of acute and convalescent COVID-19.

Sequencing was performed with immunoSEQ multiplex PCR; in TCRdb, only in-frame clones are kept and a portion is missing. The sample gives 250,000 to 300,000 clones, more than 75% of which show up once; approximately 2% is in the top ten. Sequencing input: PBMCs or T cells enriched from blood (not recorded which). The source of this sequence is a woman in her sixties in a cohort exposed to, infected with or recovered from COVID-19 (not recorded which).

The CDR3 loop is CASSLADSMNTEAFF. The CDR3 DNA follows: TGCGCCAGCAGCTTGGCCGACAGCATGAACACTGAAGCTTTCTTT. The chain combines TRBV5-1 with TRBJ1-1; weak D call: TRBD1 (5 bases). CDR3 length equals 15 residues. The germline V and J ends were trimmed by 0 bases and 0 bases, with 9 bases remaining between them. Germline lookup yields CDR1 SGHRS and CDR2 YFSETQ.